The clone carrying this T cell receptor beta chain appeared a few times. This specimen belongs to a study of T cells in Graves' hyperthyroidism and ophthalmopathy. Researchers took RNA transcripts and amplified the TCR beta CDR3 regions from them. The HTBI primer set served for first-round RT-PCR of the TCR CDR3. TCRdb redid the calling of the multiplex PCR reads with MiXCR, one entry per CDR3 protein. The repertoire holds a few hundred thousand distinct CDR3 sequences, approximately 14% seen once, with less than 9.5% in the top ten. This CDR3 is built from 14 residues. CDR1 and CDR2 (germline): KGHDR, SFDVKD. V was clipped by 2 bases and J by 7 bases; unmatched bases: 3. No ophthalmopathy progression within 18 months constituted stable Graves' hyperthyroidism.

Sequencing was carried out using blood. The chain joins TRBV24-1 to TRBJ2-2, with TRBD1 matching over 7 bases. The sequence came from a young woman with Graves' hyperthyroidism. This CDR3 is CATSDSQGSGELFF. The DNA for the CDR3 is TGTGCCACCAGTGATTCACAGGGGAGCGGGGAGCTGTTTTTT.